This T cell receptor beta chain emerged from a study of prognosis after radiotherapy for stage I lung cancer. Study information: Stage I non-small cell lung cancer patients were enrolled from early 2018 to early 2019. Enrolled patients comprised about 15 with newly diagnosed primary stage I lung tumors and a few with oligometastatic NSCLC after surgical resection of the primary tumor. The radiotherapy was SBRT split into 3 to 5 fractions, giving a biologically effective dose of at least 100 Gy. Stereotactic body radiotherapy was never combined with concurrent therapy in any patient.

Genomic DNA was subjected to two-round multiplex PCR for amplification of TCR beta CDR3. The authors ran first-round PCR with primers specific to each TRBV and TRBJ gene. TCRdb fed the multiplex PCR reads into MiXCR, producing one record per CDR3 protein. The data contain just under 20,000 distinct CDR3 sequences, about 27% of them singletons. The CDR3 spans 13 residues. Comment on this clonotype: A far larger clone is just one base off, so this is likely a read error.

The chain combines TRBV12-3 or TRBV12-4 with TRBJ2-5; perhaps TRBD2 as D (5 bases). The source material was PBMCs, sampled before or after stereotactic body radiation therapy (not recorded which). The TCR sequence derives from a donor at least 50 years old with non-small cell lung cancer. In DNA, the CDR3 is TGTGCCAGCAGTTTGGCAGGCGAGGGTGAGAAGTTCTTC. Translating it yields CASSLAGEGEKFF.